This is a list of T cell receptor beta chains from one sample in a study of blood T cell repertoires in COVID-19. Assay: immunoSEQ multiplex PCR; the TCRdb copy retains only in-frame clones and omits some. The data hold approximately 65,000 clones, with about three quarters observed a single time. Source material: peripheral blood. All receptors come from a human donor in a cohort sampled during active COVID-19. The CDR3 runs from the conserved cysteine through the conserved F or W.

v_gene	j_gene	CDR3aa
TRBV7-2	TRBJ2-1	CASSFSSGVNNEQFF
TRBV28	TRBJ2-2	CASRVPNTGELFF
TRBV13	TRBJ2-1	CASSFGTSGGREQFF
TRBV19	TRBJ1-1	CASVGALAEAFF
TRBV5-4	TRBJ1-2	CASSPDRGPGGYTF
TRBV27	TRBJ2-1	CASSTRTSNEQFF
TRBV24-1	TRBJ2-3	CATSKREGTDTQYF
TRBV28	TRBJ1-2	CASIGTGRGYTF
TRBV5-1	TRBJ2-7	CASSPWTGYEQYF
TRBV5-1	TRBJ2-3	CASSLGQGLSTDTQYF
TRBV28	TRBJ2-3	CASKGGRGPDTQYF
TRBV4-3	TRBJ2-3	CASSQDSVPGPDTQYF
TRBV7-2	TRBJ2-1	CASSGGGGSGQFF
TRBV4-3	TRBJ1-5	CASSQEEGYGQPQHF
TRBV28	TRBJ2-7	CASSLPGDQEQYF
TRBV2	TRBJ1-1	CASTGFNTEAFF
TRBV20-1	TRBJ1-5	CSASPGTSGQPQHF
TRBV29-1	TRBJ2-1	CSVEWREDEQFF
TRBV5-1	TRBJ2-7	CASSLDRRSYEQYF
TRBV28	TRBJ1-2	CASSRASSLGYTF
TRBV15	TRBJ2-2	CATRERQSTGELFF
TRBV7-2	TRBJ2-7	CASSLSYSGRIYEQYF
TRBV2	TRBJ1-1	CASSPQIVNTEAFF
TRBV30	TRBJ2-7	CAWSPGTSGEQYF
TRBV5-1	TRBJ2-1	CASSLTGDNEQFF
TRBV7-2	TRBJ2-5	CASSLAGIDQETQYF
TRBV27	TRBJ2-2	CASRNIAGVHTGELFF
TRBV19	TRBJ1-1	CASSPDRGGTEAFF
TRBV28	TRBJ1-2	CASSQDSRAYGYTF
TRBV28	TRBJ2-7	CASSTPGGSRDEQYF
TRBV18	TRBJ1-2	CASSPSRGAIGYTF
TRBV3-1/TRBV3-2	TRBJ2-7	CASSQAAGGPYEQYF
TRBV6-5	TRBJ2-7	CATGYSLGQMQYF
TRBV7-9	TRBJ2-5	CASSSDWQGLERETQYF
TRBV11-2	TRBJ2-5	CASSLGAAETQYF
TRBV6-2/TRBV6-3	TRBJ2-1	CASSYPLSRGSSYNEQFF
TRBV7-9	TRBJ1-1	CASSQWSGGLAFF
TRBV7-9	TRBJ1-2	CASSLGGYGYTF
TRBV4-1	TRBJ1-6	CASSQSQGNNSPLHF
TRBV19	TRBJ2-1	CASATGHLNEQFF
TRBV6-2/TRBV6-3	TRBJ2-4	CASSYAPGVFIAKNIQYF
TRBV18	TRBJ1-1	CASSPTGDTEAFF
TRBV4-3	TRBJ2-2	CASSLAGSNTGELFF
TRBV28	TRBJ2-1	CASSFLFETEYSGGAHNEQFF
TRBV3-1/TRBV3-2	TRBJ2-3	CATTHGTGVPPDTQYF
TRBV19	TRBJ2-2	CASSVDRNTGELFF
TRBV7-2	TRBJ1-5	CASGDRVGQPQHF
TRBV3-1/TRBV3-2	TRBJ2-5	CASSQDVGLAGVLETQYF
TRBV19	TRBJ1-2	CASSISGYGYTF
TRBV28	TRBJ2-3	CASSLMRREFYTDTQYF